Sequencing of this TCR beta chain was carried out in a study of OX40 agonist ivuxolimab in advanced cancers. V shed 2 bases and J 3 bases; nucleotides not matched to a gene: 19. Germline V gene sequence: CDR1 SGHVS, CDR2 FNYEAQ. The CDR3 spans 20 residues. Profiling relied on immunoSEQ multiplex PCR, and the TCRdb table lists in-frame clones only, not all of them. The data contain about 7,300 clones, 80% to 85% of them singletons. The V call is TRBV7-6, the J call TRBJ2-7; 10 nucleotides line up with TRBD1. The clonotype comes from an adult with an advanced solid tumor such as melanoma, head and neck, liver or kidney cancer. This specimen consisted of CD4+ or CD8+ T cells sorted from blood, obtained in a trial of the OX40 agonist ivuxolimab. CDR3 nucleotide sequence: TGTGCCAGCAGCTTAAGGCCTGGGGGGGACAGGGGCTTTCCCTACTACGAGCAGTACTTC. Its translation is CASSLRPGGDRGFPYYEQYF.